The entry that follows covers one TCR beta chain sequence. Source study methods: Amplification with reference gene primers provided the estimates of nucleated cell counts. The table came from immunoSEQ multiplex PCR; TCRdb's copy has only in-frame clones and leaves some out. The D gene and trimming were derived from the DNA, and the V and J assignments and clone size from that table. The data hold 200,000 to 250,000 clones, with about 83% observed a single time. Those enrolled in Seattle joined during active infection and were followed longitudinally afterward. These data come from a study of blood T cell repertoires in COVID-19. Study information: The origin of the acute and convalescent COVID-19 samples was the United States, Italy and Spain. PBMCs, B-cell-depleted T cells, or T cells provided the cDNA or gDNA that made up the material.

Specimen: peripheral blood. The receptor was derived from a woman aged 80 or over with COVID-19, enrolled during active disease.

The CDR3 here is CASSPHQGARREGTEAFF. The CDR3 DNA is TGTGCCAGCAGCCCCCACCAGGGGGCCAGGAGGGAGGGCACTGAAGCTTTCTTT. The chain links TRBV7-8 to TRBJ1-1; TRBD1 aligns across 8 bases. The CDR3 is made up of 18 amino acids. With V trimmed by 5 bases and J by 4 bases, 18 bases remained unmatched. The germline V gene encodes CDR1 SGHVS and CDR2 FQNEAQ.